This T cell receptor beta chain comes out of a study of blood T cells in healthy people across ages (dated by TCRdb to 2014 to 2015). Regarding the study in general: In model experiments, template switching captured roughly one uniquely barcoded TCR beta cDNA molecule for every two T cells. The study measured age-related changes in TCR beta repertoire diversity using deep sequencing normalized with unique cDNA molecular identifiers. The donors were divided into four age groups: young (average around 17 years), middle-aged (roughly 42), aged (about 62) and long-lived (82). To avoid experimental bias, donors of different ages were spread randomly across the sequencing lanes. The study analyzed two additional independent replicas of 1 million unique cDNA reads from the same blood draw for two donors, one aged 18 to 30 and one aged 80 or older. Points the paper makes about the study in general: As age increased, observed TCR beta diversity per million T cells dropped in a roughly linear way, and a significant reduction was already evident by age 40. Total diversity estimates from one million sequenced T cells were considered lower bounds and underestimates. Compared with the aged group, the long-lived group had more naive CD4+ T cells, fewer expanded clones and increased TCR diversity, a pattern suggesting age selection. There was a strong correlation between observed TCR beta diversity and the percentage of naive T cells measured by flow cytometry. Bulk unsorted PBMC profiling prevented conclusive comparison of naive and antigen-experienced compartments. Because the CMV infection status of the donors was unknown, age-related changes in expanded clonotypes may potentially have been confounded.

Libraries were built with 5' RACE. TCRdb names Illumina HiSeq 2500 as the instrument used. A second PCR of about 7 to 12 cycles was run with a J-beta primer mix and a sample-barcoded 5' primer. Each TCR beta cDNA molecule received a unique molecular identifier from a template-switch 5' adaptor carrying 12 random nucleotides. Each sample yielded at least 2.5 million CDR3-containing paired-end reads. First-strand cDNA was synthesized from all RNA with the Mint cDNA synthesis kit, primed by a TRBC-specific oligonucleotide. Following uracil-DNA glycosylase treatment, a first 18-cycle PCR with universal primers M1SS and BC2_uni_R was performed on all cDNA. On the authors' methods: Normalization of each sample was performed by random selection of 1 million high-quality reads, each carrying a distinct molecular identifier. Reads with shared molecular identifiers were discarded instead of being binned into consensus sequences. MiTCR, with a Q25 quality threshold and the strictest error-elimination algorithm, was used for CDR3 identification, clonotype clustering and error correction. A nonparametric unseen species model using Euler transformation provided a lower-bound estimate of total TCR beta diversity. TCRdb applied fastp at Q25 and MiXCR to the public reads, then kept only in-frame beta chains. Merged by CDR3 protein, the rows form single entries marked with the most common genes and DNA. The V and J calls were not made by the authors but by TCRdb's processing. The sample data list some 640,000 distinct CDR3 sequences, and approximately 30% of these were observed just once. Around 14% of the sample comes from the top ten.

This clonotype was observed many times. No cognate antigen has been identified for it. No quality values exist for individual bases; no much larger clone is one base distant. The donors were roughly 39 Caucasian individuals from Russia, aged 6 to 90 years, who were systemically healthy. Roughly 11 milliliters of peripheral blood were drawn from each donor into EDTA-treated Vacutainer tubes. Ficoll-Paque density-gradient centrifugation was used to isolate PBMCs, with at least 6 million obtained per sample. Total RNA, at least 6 micrograms per sample, was extracted from PBMCs with Trizol reagent. The percentages of naive CD45RAhigh/CD27high T cells were determined by flow cytometry on a PBMC aliquot from every donor. The germline V gene yields SGDLS for CDR1 and YYNGEE for CDR2. Counted from cysteine to phenylalanine, this CDR3 has 15 amino acids. Of all the DNA, just the CDR3 is kept, 45 bases in frame from base 1. V is pared back by 0 bases and J by 1 base, with 10 bases lying between the germline termini.

The rearranged segments are TRBV9 and TRBJ1-1, and the D gene may be TRBD1, 6 bases matching. Sample: blood. The clonotype comes from a woman aged 80 or over in good health. CDR3 protein: CASSVAKGGNTEAFF. DNA sequence: TGTGCCAGCAGCGTAGCTAAGGGGGGGAACACTGAAGCTTTCTTT.